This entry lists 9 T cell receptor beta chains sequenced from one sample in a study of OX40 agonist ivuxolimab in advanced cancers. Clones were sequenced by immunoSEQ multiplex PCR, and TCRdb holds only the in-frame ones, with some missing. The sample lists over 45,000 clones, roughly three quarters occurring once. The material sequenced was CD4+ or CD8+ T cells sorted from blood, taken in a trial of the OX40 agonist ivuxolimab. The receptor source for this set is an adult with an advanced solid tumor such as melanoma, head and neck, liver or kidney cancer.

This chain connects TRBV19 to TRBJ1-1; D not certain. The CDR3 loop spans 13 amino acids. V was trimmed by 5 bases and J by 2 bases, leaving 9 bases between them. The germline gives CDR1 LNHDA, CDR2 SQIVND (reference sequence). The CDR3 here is CASSSQRNTEAFF. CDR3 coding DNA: TGTGCCAGTAGTTCACAGAGAAACACTGAAGCTTTCTTT.

The DNA for the CDR3 is TGTGCCAGCAGTGTCTTAGGGACATCCGGGGAGCTGTTTTTT. Residues: CASSVLGTSGELFF. V gene TRBV2 combines with J gene TRBJ2-2; maybe TRBD1 (6 bases). The CDR3 has 14 amino acids. Germline CDR1 SNHLY, CDR2 FYNNEI. V gave up 4 bases and J gave up 6 bases, with 12 bases separating them.

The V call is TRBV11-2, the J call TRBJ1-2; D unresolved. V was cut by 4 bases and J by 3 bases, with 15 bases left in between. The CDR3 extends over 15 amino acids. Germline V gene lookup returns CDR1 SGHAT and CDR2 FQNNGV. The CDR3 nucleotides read TGTGCCAGCAGCTCGCACAGCTTCTGGGACTATGGCTACACCTTC. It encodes CASSSHSFWDYGYTF.

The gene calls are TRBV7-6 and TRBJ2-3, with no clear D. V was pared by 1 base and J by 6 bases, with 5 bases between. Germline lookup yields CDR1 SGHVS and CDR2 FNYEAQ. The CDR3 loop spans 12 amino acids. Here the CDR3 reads CASSLEKDTQYF. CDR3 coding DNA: TGTGCCAGCAGCTTAGAGAAGGATACGCAGTATTTT.

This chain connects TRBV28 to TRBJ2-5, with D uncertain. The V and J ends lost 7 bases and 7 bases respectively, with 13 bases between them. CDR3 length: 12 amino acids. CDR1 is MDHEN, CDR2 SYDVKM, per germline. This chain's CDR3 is CASTDPWGTQYF. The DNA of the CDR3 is TGTGCCAGCACGGACCCTTGGGGGACCCAGTACTTC.

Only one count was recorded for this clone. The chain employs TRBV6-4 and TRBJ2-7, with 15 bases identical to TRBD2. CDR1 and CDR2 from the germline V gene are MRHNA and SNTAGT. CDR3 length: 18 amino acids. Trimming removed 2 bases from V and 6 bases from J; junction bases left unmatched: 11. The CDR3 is CASSDPRRGLAGGIEQYF. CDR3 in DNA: TGTGCCAGCAGTGACCCTCGTAGGGGACTAGCGGGGGGAATCGAGCAGTACTTC.

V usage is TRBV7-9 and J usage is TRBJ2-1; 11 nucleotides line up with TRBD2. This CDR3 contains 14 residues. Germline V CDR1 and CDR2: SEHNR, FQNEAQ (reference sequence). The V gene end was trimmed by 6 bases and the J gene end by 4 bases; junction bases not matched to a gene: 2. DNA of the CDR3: TGTGCCAGCAGTAGACTAGCGGGATACAATGAGCAGTTCTTC. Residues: CASSRLAGYNEQFF.

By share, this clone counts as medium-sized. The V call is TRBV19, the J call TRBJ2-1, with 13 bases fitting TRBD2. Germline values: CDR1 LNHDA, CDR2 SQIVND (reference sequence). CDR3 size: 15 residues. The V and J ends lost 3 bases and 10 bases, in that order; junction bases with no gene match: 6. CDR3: CASSMGLAGSGEQFF. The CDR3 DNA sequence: TGTGCCAGTAGTATGGGACTAGCGGGAAGCGGAGAGCAGTTCTTC.

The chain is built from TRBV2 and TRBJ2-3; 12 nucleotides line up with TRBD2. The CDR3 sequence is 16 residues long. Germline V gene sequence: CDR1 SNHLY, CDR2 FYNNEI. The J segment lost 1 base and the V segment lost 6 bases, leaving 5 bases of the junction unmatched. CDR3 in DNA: TGTGCCAGCAGAGTCCTAGCGGGGGGGGGCACAGATACGCAGTATTTT. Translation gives CASRVLAGGGTDTQYF. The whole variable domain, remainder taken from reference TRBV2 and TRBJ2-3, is EPEVTQTPSHQVTQMGQEVILRCVPISNHLYFYWYRQILGQKVEFLVSFYNNEISEKSEIFDDQFSVERPDGSNFTLKIRSTKLEDSAMYFCASRVLAGGGTDTQYFGPGTRLTVL.